This T cell receptor beta chain was captured by sequencing in a study of blood T cells in healthy people across ages. This CDR3 is built from 15 residues. In germline, CDR1 is SGHDN, CDR2 FVKESK. Trimming took 7 bases from V and 0 from J, leaving 13 bases between them. A J-beta primer mix and a sample-barcoded 5' primer were used in a second PCR of roughly 6 to 11 cycles. Using its own MiXCR run on the 5' RACE reads, TCRdb lists one record per CDR3 protein. Among fewer than 800,000 distinct CDR3 sequences listed, approximately 30% were seen once. Each sample yielded at least 5.5 micrograms of PBMC total RNA.

Sequenced sample: blood. V gene TRBV14 combines with J gene TRBJ2-1; D assignment may be TRBD1 or TRBD2 (5 bases each). This clonotype originated in a woman older than 75 in good health. The CDR3 region has the DNA TGTGCCAGCAACCTGGGACGGTTCTCCTACAATGAGCAGTTCTTC. As protein: CASNLGRFSYNEQFF.